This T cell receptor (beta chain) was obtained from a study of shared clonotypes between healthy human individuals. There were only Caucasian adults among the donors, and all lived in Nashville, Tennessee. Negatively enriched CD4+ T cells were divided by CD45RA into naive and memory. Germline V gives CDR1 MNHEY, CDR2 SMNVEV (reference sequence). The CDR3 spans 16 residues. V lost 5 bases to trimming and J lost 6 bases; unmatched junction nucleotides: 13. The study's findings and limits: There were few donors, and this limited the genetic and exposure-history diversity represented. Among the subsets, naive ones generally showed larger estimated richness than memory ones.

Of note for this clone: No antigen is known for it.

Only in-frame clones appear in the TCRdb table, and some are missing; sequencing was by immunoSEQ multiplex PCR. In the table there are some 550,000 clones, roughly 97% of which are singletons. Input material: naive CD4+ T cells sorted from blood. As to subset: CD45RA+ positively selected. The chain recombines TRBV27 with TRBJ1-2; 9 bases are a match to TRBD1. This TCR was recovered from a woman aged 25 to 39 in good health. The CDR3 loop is CASSPTGTGYIHGYTF. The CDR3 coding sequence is TGTGCCAGCAGTCCTACCGGGACAGGGTATATCCATGGCTACACCTTC.